This T cell receptor beta chain was found in a study of shared clonotypes between healthy human individuals. This clone was detected only once. Every donor, a Caucasian adult, lived in Nashville, Tennessee. Sequencing used immunoSEQ multiplex PCR; TCRdb keeps in-frame clones, though not all of them. The table lists roughly 1,600,000 clones, around 98.5% of them singletons, with about 0.4% in the top ten. The CDR3 contains 15 residues. Germline V gene sequence: CDR1 SEHNR, CDR2 FQNEAQ (reference sequence). V lost 5 bases to trimming and J lost 7 bases, with 20 bases between them. V gene TRBV7-9 combines with J gene TRBJ1-1; D is possibly TRBD1 (6 bases). This sequence was found in a young man in good health. Sequenced input: naive CD4+ T cells sorted from blood. Subset noted: CD45RA+ positively selected. DNA for the CDR3: TGTGCCAGCAGCCCCTGGGGTGGGACAACTGTTGAAGCTTTCTTT. Translation: CASSPWGGTTVEAFF. The variable domain in full, completed from reference TRBV7-9 and TRBJ1-1, reads DTGVSQNPRHKITKRGQNVTFRCDPISEHNRLYWYRQTLGQGPEFLTYFQNEAQLEKSRLLSDRFSAERPKGSFSTLEIQRTEQGDSAMYLCASSPWGGTTVEAFFGQGTRLTVV.